The 13 T cell receptor beta chains below come from one sample, sequenced in a study of beta chain features in type 1 diabetes. The study, taken as a whole, reports: TCRB CDR3s were moderately but significantly shorter in Type 1 diabetes patients in all four CD4+ subsets.

The sequenced template was cDNA made from the entire isolated RNA. Produced via immunoSEQ multiplex PCR; TCRdb's table is partial and in-frame only. The sample includes roughly 290,000 clones, around 16% of them seen just once. Antigen specificity for these receptors is unknown. The sequenced material came from naive CD4+ T cells from blood. The receptor source for this set is a man between 18 and 29 years old with type 1 diabetes.

V is TRBV5-1 and J is TRBJ2-5, with 9 bases that match TRBD2. The CDR3 has 13 residues. Germline V gene lookup returns CDR1 SGHRS and CDR2 YFSETQ. Trimming took 0 bases from V and 8 from J; bases not matched to a gene: 2. The CDR3 DNA reads as TGCGCCAGCAGCTTGGGGCTAGCGGGAACCCAGTACTTC. This codes for CASSLGLAGTQYF.

The chain links TRBV4-1 to TRBJ2-7, with D perhaps TRBD1 (8 bases). V was cut by 0 bases and J by 3 bases, with 18 bases left in between. In germline, CDR1 is MGHRA, CDR2 YSYEKL. This CDR3 is built from 17 residues. CDR3 DNA: TGCGCCAGCAGCCAAGAAGCCACAGGGGGGGACCTCTACGAGCAGTACTTC. The encoded protein is CASSQEATGGDLYEQYF.

This rearrangement joins TRBV5-6 to TRBJ1-2; 7 bases map to TRBD1. V lost 0 bases to trimming and J lost 8 bases; unmatched junction nucleotides: 7. Germline CDR1 is SGHDT and CDR2 is YYEEEE. The CDR3 runs 14 residues. Written as DNA, the CDR3 is TGTGCCAGCAGCTTGGTGGAGACAGGGAGCGGCTACACCTTC. Amino acid sequence: CASSLVETGSGYTF. The full variable domain, its missing parts supplied by reference TRBV5-6 and TRBJ1-2, is DAGVTQSPTHLIKTRGQQVTLRCSPKSGHDTVSWYQQALGQGPQFIFQYYEEEERQRGNFPDRFSGHQFPNYSSELNVNALLLGDSALYLCASSLVETGSGYTFGSGTRLTVV.

This clone occurred a few times. CDR3 sequence: CASSKLAGGPDTQYF. CDR3 bases: TGTGCCAGCAGTAAACTAGCGGGGGGGCCAGATACGCAGTATTTT. The chain couples TRBV6-5 to TRBJ2-3, with 13 bases identical to TRBD2. This CDR3 contains 15 residues. V shed 5 bases and J 4 bases; nucleotides not matched to a gene: 3. Germline-derived CDR1 and CDR2 are MNHEY and SVGAGI.

This clone was counted only a few times. The V call is TRBV4-3, the J call TRBJ1-4, with D tentatively TRBD1 (6 bases). There are 14 residues in the CDR3. V lost 0 bases and J lost 7, with 9 bases in between. The V gene's germline CDR1 is LGHNA and CDR2 YSLEER. The CDR3 DNA reads as TGCGCCAGCAGCCAAGAACAGGGTTTTGAAAAACTGTTTTTT. Its protein is CASSQEQGFEKLFF.

V is TRBV5-4 and J is TRBJ2-2; 8 nucleotides align to TRBD1. The V and J ends lost 3 bases and 2 bases, in that order; junction bases with no gene match: 6. Germline V gene sequence: CDR1 SGHNT, CDR2 YYREEE (reference sequence). The CDR3 contains 16 residues. The CDR3 nucleotides are TGTGCCAGCAGCTCTTGGACAGGGAAAAACACCGGGGAGCTGTTTTTT. Translated, it gives CASSSWTGKNTGELFF.

The rearrangement links TRBV7-9 to TRBJ2-2; a possible D gene is TRBD2 (5 bases). CDR1 SEHNR and CDR2 FQNEAQ come from the germline V gene (reference sequence). This CDR3 is 15 amino acids long. V shed 1 base and J shed 3 bases, with 9 bases lying between them. CDR3 amino acids: CASSLGFGDTGELFF. CDR3 in DNA: TGTGCCAGCAGCTTAGGTTTCGGGGACACCGGGGAGCTGTTTTTT.

This clone was detected only a few times. J is TRBJ2-1 and V is TRBV5-1, with 10 bases matching TRBD1. Trimming removed 3 bases from V and 9 bases from J; junction bases left unmatched: 6. The CDR3 sequence is 14 residues long. Germline CDR1 SGHRS, CDR2 YFSETQ. CDR3 sequence: CASSWGQGRGEQFF. As DNA, the CDR3 is TGCGCCAGCAGCTGGGGACAGGGGCGCGGTGAGCAGTTCTTC.

This clone was observed a few times. The gene calls are TRBV29-1 and TRBJ1-1; D ambiguous. V was cut by 4 bases and J by 0 bases, with 15 bases left in between. The V gene's germline CDR1 is SQVTM and CDR2 ANQGSEA. This CDR3 is 15 amino acids long. CDR3 loop: CSVVQRLAVNTEAFF. The CDR3 DNA follows: TGCAGCGTTGTCCAGCGGCTGGCGGTGAACACTGAAGCTTTCTTT.

The chain employs TRBV14 and TRBJ2-3; 10 bases are shared with TRBD1. The CDR3 loop spans 17 amino acids. CDR1 is SGHDN and CDR2 is FVKESK in the germline V gene. With V trimmed by 3 bases and J by 2 bases, 8 bases remained unmatched. The CDR3 here is CASSHRQGAAFTDTQYF. As DNA, the CDR3 is TGTGCCAGCAGCCATCGACAGGGGGCGGCCTTCACAGATACGCAGTATTTT.

The chain combines TRBV9 with TRBJ2-1; TRBD2 matches at 13 bases. The germline V gene encodes CDR1 SGDLS and CDR2 YYNGEE. Trimming took 2 bases from V and 0 from J; bases not matched to a gene: 8. The CDR3 runs 19 residues. This CDR3 reads CASSVPGTSGTGSYNEQFF. The CDR3 DNA sequence: TGTGCCAGCAGCGTGCCCGGGACTAGCGGGACAGGCTCCTACAATGAGCAGTTCTTC.

The V and J genes are TRBV14 and TRBJ1-1; no firm D call. V was pared by 5 bases and J by 5 bases, with 9 bases between. This CDR3 is built from 12 residues. Germline V gene data show CDR1 as SGHDN and CDR2 as FVKESK. The CDR3 coding sequence is TGTGCCAGCAGCGACGGGTGGACTGAAGCTTTCTTT. As protein: CASSDGWTEAFF.

This clone was detected only a few times. The rearrangement joins TRBV28 to TRBJ1-2; D is unresolved. The CDR3 loop spans 13 amino acids. The V gene lost 6 bases and the J gene lost 0 bases, with 8 bases spanning the gap. CDR1 MDHEN and CDR2 SYDVKM come from the germline V gene. CDR3 in amino acids: CASSPEPNYGYTF. CDR3 sequence (DNA): TGTGCCAGCAGCCCGGAGCCTAACTATGGCTACACCTTC.